This T cell receptor (beta chain) was captured in a study of blood T cell dynamics during melanoma immunotherapy. Produced via immunoSEQ multiplex PCR; TCRdb's table is partial and in-frame only. The data hold 7,500 to 8,500 clones, with about 88% observed a single time. Time point given: week 3, after first cycle of checkpoint inhibitor. Source: blood, taken from a patient treated with checkpoint blockade. The sequence was collected from a human donor with melanoma.

The CDR3 spells CAWSGGPYGYTF. The CDR3 DNA sequence: TGTGCCTGGAGTGGGGGACCCTATGGCTACACCTTC. The chain is built from TRBV30 and TRBJ1-2; D perhaps matches TRBD1 (5 bases). Deletions cut 1 base from V and 4 bases from J, with 7 bases between. In germline, CDR1 is GTSNPN, CDR2 SVGIG (reference sequence). CDR3 length: 12 amino acids. The full variable domain, completed using reference TRBV30 and TRBJ1-2, is SQTIHQWPATLVQPVGSPLSLECTVEGTSNPNLYWYRQAAGRGLQLLFYSVGIGQISSEVPQNLSASRPQDRQFILSSKKLLLSDSGFYLCAWSGGPYGYTFGSGTRLTVV.